What follows is one T cell receptor beta chain and its context. Its cognate antigen is unknown. Sequenced by immunoSEQ multiplex PCR; TCRdb stores in-frame clones only, minus some. The data hold just over 35,000 clones, with around 80% observed a single time. Trimming cost V 5 bases and J 0 bases, with 14 bases left between them. Germline CDR1 reads MNHEY; CDR2 reads SMNVEV (reference sequence). This CDR3 is 17 amino acids long. This record belongs to a study of OX40 agonist ivuxolimab in advanced cancers. Whole-study context: While on treatment, patients had intravenous ivuxolimab at 0.01 to 10 mg/kg every 2 weeks. General study findings and limits: On average, CD8+ T cells showed a greater number of expanded clones than CD4+. The expanded peripheral T cells' antigen specificity was not determined.

The TCR originated in an adult with an advanced solid tumor such as melanoma, head and neck, liver or kidney cancer. The source material was CD4+ or CD8+ T cells sorted from blood, sampled in a trial of the OX40 agonist ivuxolimab. The chain couples TRBV27 to TRBJ2-6; no definite D call. CDR3 region: CASSLSILFSGANVLTF. The CDR3 nucleotides are TGTGCCAGCAGTCTGTCTATCCTTTTCTCTGGGGCCAACGTCCTGACTTTC.